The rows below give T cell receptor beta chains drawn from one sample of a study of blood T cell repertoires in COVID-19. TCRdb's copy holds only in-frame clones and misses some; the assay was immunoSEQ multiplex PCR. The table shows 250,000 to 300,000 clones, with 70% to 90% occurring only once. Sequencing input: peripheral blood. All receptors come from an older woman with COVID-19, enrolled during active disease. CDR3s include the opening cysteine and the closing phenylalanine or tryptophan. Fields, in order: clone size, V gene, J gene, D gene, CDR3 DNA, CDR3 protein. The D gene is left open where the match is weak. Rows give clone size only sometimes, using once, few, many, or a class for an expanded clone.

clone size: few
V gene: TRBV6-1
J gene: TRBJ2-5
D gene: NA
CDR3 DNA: TGTGCCAGCAGTGACGGGGGGCGACTAATTTCTCAAGAGACCCAGTACTTC
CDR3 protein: CASSDGGRLISQETQYF

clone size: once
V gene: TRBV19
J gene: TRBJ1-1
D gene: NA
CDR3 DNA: TGTGCCAGTAGTACAAACAGAGGGTGGAACACTGAAGCTTTCTTT
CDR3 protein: CASSTNRGWNTEAFF

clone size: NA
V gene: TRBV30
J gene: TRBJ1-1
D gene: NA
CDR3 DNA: TGTGCCTGGAGTCCAGGGGATGTCACTGAAGCTTTCTTT
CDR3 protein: CAWSPGDVTEAFF

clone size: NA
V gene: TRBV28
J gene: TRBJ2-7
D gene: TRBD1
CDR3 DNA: TGTGCCAGCACCTCGGACAGGGGGCAGTCATCGGGCCAGTACTTC
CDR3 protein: CASTSDRGQSSGQYF

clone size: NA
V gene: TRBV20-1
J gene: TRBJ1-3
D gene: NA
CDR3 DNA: TGCAGCGGTCGTTCTGGAAACACCATATATTTT
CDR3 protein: CSGRSGNTIYF

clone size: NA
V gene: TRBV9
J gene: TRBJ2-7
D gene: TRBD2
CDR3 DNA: TGTGCCAGCAGCCCACGACTAGCGGGAGGCTACGAGCAGTACTTC
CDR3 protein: CASSPRLAGGYEQYF

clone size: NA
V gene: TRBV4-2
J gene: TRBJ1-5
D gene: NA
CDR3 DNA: TGTGCCAGCAGATACACCGCCCTGAGCAATCAGCCCCAGCATTTT
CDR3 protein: CASRYTALSNQPQHF

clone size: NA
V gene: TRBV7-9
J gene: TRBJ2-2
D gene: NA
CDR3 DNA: TGTGCCAGCCGGCCGGGGGGCCTCAGGACCGGGGAGCTGTTTTTT
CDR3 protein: CASRPGGLRTGELFF

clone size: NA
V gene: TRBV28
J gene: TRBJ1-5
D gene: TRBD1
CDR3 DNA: TGTGCCAGCAGTTTATACAGGGGGAATCAGCCCCAGCATTTT
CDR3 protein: CASSLYRGNQPQHF

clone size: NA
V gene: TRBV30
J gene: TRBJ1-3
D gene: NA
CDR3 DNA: TGTGCCTGGACACCTAGGGGGGGCATATCGAACACCATATATTTT
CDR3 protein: CAWTPRGGISNTIYF

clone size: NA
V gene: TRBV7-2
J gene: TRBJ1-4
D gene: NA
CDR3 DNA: TGTGCCAGCAGCTTACAGGGGCTGACTAATGAAAAACTGTTTTTT
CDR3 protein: CASSLQGLTNEKLFF

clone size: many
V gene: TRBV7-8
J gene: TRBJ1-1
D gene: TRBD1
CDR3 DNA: TGTGCCAGCAGCTTACCCGGGACAGGGAGGCCTGAAGCTTTCTTT
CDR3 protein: CASSLPGTGRPEAFF

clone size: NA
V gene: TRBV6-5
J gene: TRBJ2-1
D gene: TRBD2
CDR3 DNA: TGTGCCAGCAGCTCGACTAGCGGAGCCTACAATGAGCAGTTCTTC
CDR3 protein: CASSSTSGAYNEQFF

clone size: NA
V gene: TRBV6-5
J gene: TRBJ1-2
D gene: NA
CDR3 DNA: TGTGCCAGCATGCCGAGGCGAGGAGGGGTAGAGGGCTACACCTTC
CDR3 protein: CASMPRRGGVEGYTF

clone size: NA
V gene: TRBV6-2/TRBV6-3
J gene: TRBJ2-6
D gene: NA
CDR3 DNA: TGTGCCAGCAGTTACTCGAGAGCTGGGGCCAACGTCCTGACTTTC
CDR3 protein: CASSYSRAGANVLTF

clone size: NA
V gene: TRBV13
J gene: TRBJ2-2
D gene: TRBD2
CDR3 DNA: TGTGCCAGCAGCCCAGGGACTAGCGGGAGGGCGAGCACCGGGGAGCTGTTTTTT
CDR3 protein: CASSPGTSGRASTGELFF

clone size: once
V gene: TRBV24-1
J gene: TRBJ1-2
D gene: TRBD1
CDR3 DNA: TGTGCCACCAGTGACCCCGGCAGGGGGCTAGGCTACACCTTC
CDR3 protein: CATSDPGRGLGYTF

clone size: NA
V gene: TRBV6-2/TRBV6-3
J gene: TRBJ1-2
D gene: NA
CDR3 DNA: TGTGCCAGCAGCCGCTCAGGCTCTAACTATGGCTACACCTTC
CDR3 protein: CASSRSGSNYGYTF

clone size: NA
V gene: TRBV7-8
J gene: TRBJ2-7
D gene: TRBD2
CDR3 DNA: TGTGCCAGCAGCTTTGGGACTAGCGGGAGGGCCTACGAGCAGTACTTC
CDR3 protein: CASSFGTSGRAYEQYF

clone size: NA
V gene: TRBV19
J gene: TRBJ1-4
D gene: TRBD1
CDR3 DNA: TGTGCCAGTAGTACCCAGACAGGGAGTAATGAAAAACTGTTTTTT
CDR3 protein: CASSTQTGSNEKLFF

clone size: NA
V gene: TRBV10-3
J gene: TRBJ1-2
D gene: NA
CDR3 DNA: TGTGCCATCAGCGCACAAAACTATGGCTACACCTTC
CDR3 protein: CAISAQNYGYTF

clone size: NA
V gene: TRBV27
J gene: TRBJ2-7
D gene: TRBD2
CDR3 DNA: TGTGCCAGCAGTCCATCAGCGGGATTCTCCTACGAGCAGTACTTC
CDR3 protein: CASSPSAGFSYEQYF

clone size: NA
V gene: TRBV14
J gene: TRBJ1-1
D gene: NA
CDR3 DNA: TGTGCCAGCAGCCAAGGCCGGGGGGAGGGTGAAGCTTTCTTT
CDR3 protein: CASSQGRGEGEAFF

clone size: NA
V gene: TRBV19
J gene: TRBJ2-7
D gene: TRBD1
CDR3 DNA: TGTGCCAGTAGTATCCCGCCGTCCGGGACAGGGGGGACCTACGAGCAGTACTTC
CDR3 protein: CASSIPPSGTGGTYEQYF

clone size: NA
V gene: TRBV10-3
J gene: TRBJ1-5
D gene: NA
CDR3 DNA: TGTGCCAGCAACCGGGACAATGCTAATCAGCCCCAGCATTTT
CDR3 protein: CASNRDNANQPQHF

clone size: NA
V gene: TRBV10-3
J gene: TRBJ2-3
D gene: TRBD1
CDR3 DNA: TGTGCCATCAGTGAGTCGACAGGGGAGGTAAATACGCAGTATTTT
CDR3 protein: CAISESTGEVNTQYF

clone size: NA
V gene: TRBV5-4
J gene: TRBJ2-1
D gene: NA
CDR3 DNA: TGTGCCAGCAGCTTACGGGGTCCTCCAACCAATGAGCAGTTCTTC
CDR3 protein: CASSLRGPPTNEQFF

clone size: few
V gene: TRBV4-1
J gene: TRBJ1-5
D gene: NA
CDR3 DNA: TGCGCCAGCAGCCTGCAGGCCGTGGGCAATCAGCCCCAGCATTTT
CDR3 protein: CASSLQAVGNQPQHF

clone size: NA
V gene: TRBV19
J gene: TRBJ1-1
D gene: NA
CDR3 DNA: TGTGCCAGTAGTATTTTGGCTGGAGGAGGTTACCCTGAAGCTTTCTTT
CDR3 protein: CASSILAGGGYPEAFF

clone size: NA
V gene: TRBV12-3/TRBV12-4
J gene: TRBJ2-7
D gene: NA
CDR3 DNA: TGTGCCAGCAGTCACTCCTACGAGCAGTACTTC
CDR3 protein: CASSHSYEQYF

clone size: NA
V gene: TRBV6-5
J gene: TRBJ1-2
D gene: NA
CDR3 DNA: TGTGCCAGCAGTTCAGCGGGGCGCGGCTATGGCTACACCTTC
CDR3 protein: CASSSAGRGYGYTF

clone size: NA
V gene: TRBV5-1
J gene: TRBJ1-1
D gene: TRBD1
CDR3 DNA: TGCGCCAGCACCAAAAGCGCAGGGGGCAGGTACACTGAAGCTTTCTTT
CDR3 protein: CASTKSAGGRYTEAFF

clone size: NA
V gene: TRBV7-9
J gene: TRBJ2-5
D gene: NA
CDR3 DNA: TGTGCCAGCAGCTTTCTCGCGGGTCCCACCCGTCAATACCAAGAGACCCAGTACTTC
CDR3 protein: CASSFLAGPTRQYQETQYF

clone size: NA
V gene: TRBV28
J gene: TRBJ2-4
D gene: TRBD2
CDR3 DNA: TGTGCCAGCAGTTTGTCTTTGGCTAGCGGGAGCCTTTCGGAGGGCAAAAACATTCAGTACTTC
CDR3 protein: CASSLSLASGSLSEGKNIQYF

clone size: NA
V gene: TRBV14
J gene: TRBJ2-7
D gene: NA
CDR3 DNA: TGTGCCAGCAGCCAACTACCCCCTGGCCAGGGGCTCGAGCAGTACTTC
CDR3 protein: CASSQLPPGQGLEQYF

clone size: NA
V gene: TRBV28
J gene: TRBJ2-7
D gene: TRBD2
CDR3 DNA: TGTGCCAGCGGACTAGAGTACCGCGAGCAGTACTTC
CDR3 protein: CASGLEYREQYF

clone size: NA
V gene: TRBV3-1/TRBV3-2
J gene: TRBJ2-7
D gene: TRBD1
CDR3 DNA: TGTGCCAGCAGCCTGGGACAGGTGGCCTACGAGCAGTACTTC
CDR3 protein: CASSLGQVAYEQYF

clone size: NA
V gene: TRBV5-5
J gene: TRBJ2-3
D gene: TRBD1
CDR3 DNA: TGTGCCAGCAGCAGCGGGACAGGGGTAGGGACAGATACGCAGTATTTT
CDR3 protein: CASSSGTGVGTDTQYF

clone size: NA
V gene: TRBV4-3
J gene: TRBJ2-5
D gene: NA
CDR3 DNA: TGCGCCAGCAGCCAAGATCGTCGGGGGACGGAGACCCAGTACTTC
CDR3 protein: CASSQDRRGTETQYF

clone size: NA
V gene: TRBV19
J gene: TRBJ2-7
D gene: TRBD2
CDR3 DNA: TGTGCCAGTAGCCCGACTAGCGGGAGCTCCTACGAGCAGTACTTC
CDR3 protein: CASSPTSGSSYEQYF

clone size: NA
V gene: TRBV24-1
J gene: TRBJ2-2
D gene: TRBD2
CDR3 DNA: TGTGCCACCAGTGATCTAGCGGGAGTTGGCACCGGGGAGCTGTTTTTT
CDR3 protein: CATSDLAGVGTGELFF

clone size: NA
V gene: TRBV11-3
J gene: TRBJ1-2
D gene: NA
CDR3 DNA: TGTGCCAGCAGCTTAACAGAAAACTATGGCTACACCTTC
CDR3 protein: CASSLTENYGYTF

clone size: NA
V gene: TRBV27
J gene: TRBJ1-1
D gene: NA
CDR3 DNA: TGTGCCAGCAGTTTATGGGCCGGGAGGTCCACTGAAGCTTTCTTT
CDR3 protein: CASSLWAGRSTEAFF

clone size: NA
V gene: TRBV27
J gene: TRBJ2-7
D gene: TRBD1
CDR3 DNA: TGTGCCAGCACCTCCCGGACAGGGTCTCTAGAGCAGTACTTC
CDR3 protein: CASTSRTGSLEQYF

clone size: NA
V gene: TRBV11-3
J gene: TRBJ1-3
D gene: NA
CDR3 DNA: TGTGCCAGCAGCTTGTCGCGGACAAGTAACACCATATATTTT
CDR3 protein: CASSLSRTSNTIYF

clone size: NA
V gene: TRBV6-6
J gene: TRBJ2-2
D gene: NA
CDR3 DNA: TGTGCCACCAAACGGGAGCCGGACGGGGAGCTGTTTTTT
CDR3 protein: CATKREPDGELFF

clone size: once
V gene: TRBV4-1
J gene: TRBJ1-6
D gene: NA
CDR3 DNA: TGCGCCAGCAGCCAAGATGGACAATATAATTCACCCCTCCACTTT
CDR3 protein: CASSQDGQYNSPLHF

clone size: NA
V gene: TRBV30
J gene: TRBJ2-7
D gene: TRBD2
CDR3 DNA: TGTGCCTGGAGTGTACGGGTTGGGACTAGCGGGAGAGCCTACGAGCAGTACTTC
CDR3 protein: CAWSVRVGTSGRAYEQYF

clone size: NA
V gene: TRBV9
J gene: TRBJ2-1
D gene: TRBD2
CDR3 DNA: TGTGCCAGCAGCGGACTAGCGGGAGTGGGGGCCGGGGATGAGCAGTTCTTC
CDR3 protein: CASSGLAGVGAGDEQFF

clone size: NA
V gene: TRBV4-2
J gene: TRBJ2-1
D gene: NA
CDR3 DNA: TGTGCCAGCAGCCAAGCGAGTTCCAATGAGCAGTTCTTC
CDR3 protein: CASSQASSNEQFF

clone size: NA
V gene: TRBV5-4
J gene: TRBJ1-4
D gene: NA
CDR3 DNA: TGTGCCAGCAGCCCGCACCAGGCAACTAATGAAAAACTGTTTTTT
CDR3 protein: CASSPHQATNEKLFF

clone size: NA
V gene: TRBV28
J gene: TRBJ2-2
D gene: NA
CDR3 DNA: TGTGCCAGCATACAGGACACCGGGGAGCTGTTTTTT
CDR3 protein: CASIQDTGELFF

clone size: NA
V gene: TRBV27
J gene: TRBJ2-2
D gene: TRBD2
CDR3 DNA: TGTGCCAGCAGTTTACGGTCCAGCGGGAGCAACACCGGGGAGCTGTTTTTT
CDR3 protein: CASSLRSSGSNTGELFF

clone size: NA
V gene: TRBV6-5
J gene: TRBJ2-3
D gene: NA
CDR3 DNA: TGTGCCAGCAGTACTATCACAGATACGCAGTATTTT
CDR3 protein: CASSTITDTQYF